This entry concerns a single TCR beta chain. Its antigen is unknown. V lost 8 bases to trimming and J lost 0 bases, with 14 bases between them. This CDR3 region has 15 residues. The V gene's germline CDR1 is SGHDT and CDR2 YYEEEE. The source of the sample is a study of cytomegalovirus exposure and HLA in healthy donors. Study-wide results and caveats: Testing in vitro showed a few CMV-associated chains specific for CMV antigens. Associated with cytomegalovirus, according to the listing, were 150 to 200 TCR beta chains.

Researchers ran the PCR with 60 Vbeta and 13 Jbeta primers. The data were produced by immunoSEQ multiplex PCR, yet TCRdb's version contains in-frame clones alone and is incomplete. Found here are tens of thousands of clones, around 81% of them singletons; the top ten hold under 0.75%. The receptor's source is a man under 40 in good health and CMV-seronegative. The chain is built from TRBV5-6 and TRBJ2-2; a possible D gene is TRBD1 (6 bases). The sequenced sample consisted of PBMCs. The CDR3 sequence: CASRGTESNTGELFF. DNA for the CDR3: TGTGCCAGTAGGGGGACGGAATCGAACACCGGGGAGCTGTTTTTT. The variable domain in full, with the rest retrieved from reference TRBV5-6 and TRBJ2-2, is DAGVTQSPTHLIKTRGQQVTLRCSPKSGHDTVSWYQQALGQGPQFIFQYYEEEERQRGNFPDRFSGHQFPNYSSELNVNALLLGDSALYLCASRGTESNTGELFFGEGSRLTVL.